This T cell receptor beta chain is from a study of blood T cell repertoires in COVID-19. About the research overall: Nucleic acid was either cDNA or gDNA, and it came from T cells, B-cell-depleted T cells, or PBMCs.

Per the original methods: Estimates of nucleated cell counts were drawn from the amplification of reference gene primers. This table comes from immunoSEQ multiplex PCR, and its TCRdb copy is limited to in-frame clones, with some not included. Clone size and the V and J calls come from that table; the DNA yielded D and trimming. The repertoire holds about 300,000 clones, with more than 75% as singletons. V gave up 4 bases and J gave up 9 bases, with 15 bases separating them. The CDR3 spans 13 residues. V gene TRBV12-3 or TRBV12-4 combines with J gene TRBJ1-1; tentative D call: TRBD1 (5 bases). The receptor's source is a man between 65 and 85 years old with acute or convalescent COVID-19. The sequencing input was peripheral blood. CDR3 region: CASSSRPGLQAFF. The CDR3 bases are TGTGCCAGCAGTTCCCGGCCAGGGCTACAAGCTTTCTTT.